This T cell receptor beta chain was retrieved from a study of CD8 T cells in Susac syndrome. CDR1 is MNHEY and CDR2 is SVGAGI in the germline V gene. CDR3 size: 14 residues. V was cut by 5 bases and J by 2 bases, with 12 bases left in between. Reverse transcription of about 0.45 to 1 ug RNA was performed with random hexamers. TCRdb fed the immunoSEQ multiplex PCR reads into MiXCR, producing one record per CDR3 protein. The sample contains around 80,000 distinct CDR3 sequences, under 95% of which appear only once. The sequence came from a human donor with Susac syndrome. This rearrangement joins TRBV6-5 to TRBJ2-5; tentatively, D is TRBD2 (6 bases). Sequenced: CD8+ T cells from PBMCs. CDR3 bases: TGTGCCAGCAGTCCCCCGGGACTTCAAGAGACCCAGTACTTC. Protein sequence: CASSPPGLQETQYF.